A single sample is the source of the 2 T cell receptor beta chains below, sequenced in a study of blood T cell repertoires in COVID-19. Clones were sequenced by immunoSEQ multiplex PCR, and TCRdb holds only the in-frame ones, with some missing. The sample yields over 250,000 clones, about four fifths seen once. Sequenced input: peripheral blood. The receptors come from a human donor with COVID-19, enrolled during active disease. The donor label of this sample is uncertain.

The chain is built from TRBV4-1 and TRBJ2-3, with D possibly TRBD1 on 5 matching bases. The CDR3 is 17 residues long. Germline CDR1 is MGHRA and CDR2 is YSYEKL. The V end lost 2 bases, the J end lost 1 base, and 16 bases lay between the germline ends. The DNA for the CDR3 is TGCGCCAGCAGCCAATGGGGCGGTCCCGAGGGCACAGATACGCAGTATTTT. Translation: CASSQWGGPEGTDTQYF.

The rearrangement uses TRBV4-3 and TRBJ1-1; 11 nucleotides align to TRBD1. Germline loops: CDR1 LGHNA, CDR2 YSLEER. V trimming: 4 bases; J trimming: 5 bases; junction bases outside the gene matches: 3. The CDR3 contains 14 residues. The CDR3 bases are TGCGCCAGCAGCCGGGACAGGGGGAGTACTGAAGCTTTCTTT. This sequence encodes CASSRDRGSTEAFF.